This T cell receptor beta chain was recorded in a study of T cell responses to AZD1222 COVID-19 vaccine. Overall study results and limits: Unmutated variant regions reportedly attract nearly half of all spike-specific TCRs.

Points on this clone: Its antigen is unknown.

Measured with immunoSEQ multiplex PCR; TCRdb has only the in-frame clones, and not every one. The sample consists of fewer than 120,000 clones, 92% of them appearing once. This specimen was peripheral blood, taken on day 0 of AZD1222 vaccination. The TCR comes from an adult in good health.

In nucleotides, the CDR3 is TGTGCCAGCAGTCCCTACAGGGGGCTTCCGGGGACTGAAGCTTTCTTT. Translating it yields CASSPYRGLPGTEAFF. The V gene is TRBV28, the J gene TRBJ1-1, with 9 bases lining up with TRBD1. Germline trimming cut 5 bases from V and 5 bases from J; bases unmatched to any gene: 12. Germline CDR1 MDHEN, CDR2 SYDVKM. The CDR3 extends over 16 amino acids.